One and the same sample provided the 14 T cell receptor beta chains below, sequenced in a study of blood T cells in healthy people across ages. Through a sample-barcoded 5' primer and a J-beta primer mix, a second PCR was run for about 6 to 11 cycles. TCRdb re-analysed the 5' RACE reads in MiXCR, keeping a single row per CDR3 protein. This sample has fewer than 900,000 distinct CDR3 sequences, with roughly 41% found just once. The sequenced sample was blood. These receptor sequences come from an older woman in good health.

J is TRBJ1-5 and V is TRBV3-1; D remains ambiguous. Germline CDR1 reads LGHDT; CDR2 reads YNNKEL (reference sequence). The CDR3 loop spans 16 amino acids. V lost 4 bases, J lost 3 bases, and 16 bases lay in between. CDR3 sequence reads: CASSPFLGGDNQPQHF. The CDR3 nucleotides read TGTGCCAGCAGCCCTTTCCTTGGCGGTGACAATCAGCCCCAGCATTTT.

The chain links TRBV9 to TRBJ1-1, with 7 bases aligning to TRBD1. V shed 0 bases, J shed 5 bases, and the junction held 4 bases outside the gene matches. The germline CDR1 and CDR2 sequences are SGDLS and YYNGEE. There are 14 residues in the CDR3. The CDR3 spells CASSVVGGNTEAFF. CDR3 bases: TGTGCCAGCAGCGTAGTAGGGGGCAATACTGAAGCTTTCTTT. The full variable domain, in which reference TRBV9 and TRBJ1-1 provide the parts outside the CDR3, is DSGVTQTPKHLITATGQRVTLRCSPRSGDLSVYWYQQSLDQGLQFLIQYYNGEERAKGNILERFSAQQFPDLHSELNLSSLELGDSALYFCASSVVGGNTEAFFGQGTRLTVV.

The chain carries TRBV12-3 or TRBV12-4 and TRBJ2-3; the match to TRBD2 covers 9 bases. V lost 4 bases, J lost 3 bases, and 8 bases stayed unmatched. CDR3 length equals 16 residues. CDR3 region: CASSSPVSGGTDTQYF. DNA for the CDR3: TGTGCCAGCAGTTCCCCCGTTAGCGGGGGTACAGATACGCAGTATTTT.

CDR3 DNA sequence: TGTGCCAGCAGCTTAGCGAGGACAGGGCGGACTGAAGCTTTCTTT. It is translated as CASSLARTGRTEAFF. The V and J genes are TRBV7-2 and TRBJ1-1; TRBD1 matches at 8 bases. This CDR3 is built from 15 residues. Looked up from germline, CDR1 is SGHTA and CDR2 is FQGNSA. The V segment lost 0 bases and the J segment 5 bases; nucleotides outside the gene matches: 5.

The chain has TRBV27 and TRBJ1-1; D possibly corresponds to TRBD1 (5 bases). Germline loops: CDR1 MNHEY, CDR2 SMNVEV (reference sequence). Trimming stripped 8 bases from V and 3 bases from J, with 13 bases between. The CDR3 contains 13 residues. The CDR3 loop reads CASSKQVDTEAFF. CDR3 in DNA: TGTGCCAGCTCTAAACAGGTAGACACTGAAGCTTTCTTT.

Only a few counts were recorded for this clonotype. V is TRBV24-1 and J is TRBJ2-5; D is undetermined. From germline, CDR1 is KGHDR and CDR2 SFDVKD. This CDR3 contains 14 residues. V lost 3 bases and J 2 bases, leaving 9 bases between the germline ends. This CDR3 is CATSDRSRQETQYF. DNA for the CDR3: TGTGCCACCAGTGATAGAAGTCGACAAGAGACCCAGTACTTC.

The J gene is TRBJ2-1, the V gene TRBV12-3 or TRBV12-4, with a tentative D call TRBD1 (6 bases). The CDR3 has 13 amino acids. The V and J ends lost 6 bases and 7 bases respectively, with 13 bases between them. The DNA of the CDR3 is TGTGCCAGCAGCTTAACAGGGATGAATGAGCAGTTCTTC. It translates to CASSLTGMNEQFF.

This clonotype was detected a few times. The chain uses TRBV3-1 and TRBJ2-3; TRBD1 is a possible D gene (7 bases). The CDR3 sequence is 13 residues long. V lost 2 bases and J 5 bases, leaving 8 bases between the germline ends. The germline V gene encodes CDR1 LGHDT and CDR2 YNNKEL (reference sequence). CDR3 sequence (DNA): TGTGCCAGCAGCCAACAGGGGGGAGATACGCAGTATTTT. This encodes CASSQQGGDTQYF.

This clonotype has just a few counts. The gene calls are TRBV20-1 and TRBJ2-7; D is possibly TRBD1 (5 bases). The V end lost 6 bases, the J end lost 4 bases, and 16 bases lay between the germline ends. Germline assignment: CDR1 DFQATT and CDR2 SNEGSKA (reference sequence). The CDR3 is made up of 13 amino acids. The DNA for the CDR3 is TGCAGTGCCCGAAAAACAGGCGCATACGAGCAGTACTTC. This codes for CSARKTGAYEQYF.

Comments on this clonotype: An end of the junction does not agree with germline; a read error may underlie this. The CDR3 loop is CASILSLSAPHF. The CDR3 bases are TGTGCCAGCATTTTATCCCTGTCGGCCCCCCACTTT. V usage is TRBV12-3 or TRBV12-4 and J usage is TRBJ1-6; no clear D. The CDR3 is 12 residues long.

Only a few counts were recorded for this clonotype. As DNA, the CDR3 is TGTGCCAGCAGCTTTTCTTCTAACTATGGCTACACCTTC. As protein: CASSFSSNYGYTF. The chain carries TRBV7-9 and TRBJ1-2; D remains ambiguous. The V gene lost 3 bases and the J gene lost 0 bases, with 5 bases spanning the gap. Germline V lookup: CDR1 SEHNR, CDR2 FQNEAQ (reference sequence). There are 13 residues in the CDR3.

The V call is TRBV18, the J call TRBJ2-1; TRBD2 matches at 11 bases. The better agreement between TRBJ2-7 and the DNA end casts doubt on the J call. The germline V gene encodes CDR1 KGHSH and CDR2 LQKENI. The length of the CDR3 is 17 residues. CDR3 region: CASSPPLAGGAYNEQYF. In nucleotides, the CDR3 is TGTGCCAGCTCACCACCCCTAGCGGGAGGTGCCTACAATGAGCAGTACTTC.

The V and J genes are TRBV6-1 and TRBJ2-7, with 8 bases lining up with TRBD2. CDR1 and CDR2 (germline): MNHNS, SASEGT. With 0 bases clipped from V and 4 bases from J, the junction kept 11 bases outside the gene matches. The CDR3 contains 17 residues. CDR3 in amino acids: CASSEAALTSGLYEQYF. The CDR3, as DNA: TGTGCCAGCAGTGAAGCGGCTCTCACTAGCGGCTTGTACGAGCAGTACTTC.

CDR3 amino acids: CASSLTERTETQYF. The CDR3 DNA follows: TGTGCCAGCAGTTTAACCGAGCGAACGGAGACCCAGTACTTC. The chain is built from TRBV12-3 or TRBV12-4 and TRBJ2-5; D is unclear. The CDR3 is made up of 14 amino acids. V shed 2 bases and J shed 5 bases, with 12 bases lying between them.